This entry lists 9 T cell receptor beta chains sequenced from one sample in a study of blood T cell repertoires in COVID-19. TCRdb's table, derived via immunoSEQ multiplex PCR, lists solely in-frame clones and lacks some. Of under 200,000 clones in the sample, about 83% were seen once. What was sequenced was PBMCs or T cells enriched from blood (not recorded which). These receptor sequences come from a woman between 45 and 60 years old in a cohort exposed to, infected with or recovered from COVID-19 (not recorded which).

V gene TRBV29-1 combines with J gene TRBJ2-1, with 10 bases aligning to TRBD2. There are 16 residues in the CDR3. J lost 8 bases, V lost 5 bases, and 15 bases had no gene match. Looked up from germline, CDR1 is SQVTM and CDR2 is ANQGSEA. CDR3 bases: TGCAGCGTTTCTCTAAGCTCTAGCGGGAGAGGAGATGAGCAGTTCTTC. This encodes CSVSLSSSGRGDEQFF.

The chain joins TRBV5-6 to TRBJ2-5; 7 nucleotides match TRBD1. The CDR3 has 15 amino acids. Germline V gene lookup returns CDR1 SGHDT and CDR2 YYEEEE. V lost 4 bases, J lost 3 bases, and 9 bases stayed unmatched. The CDR3 DNA reads TGTGCCAGCAGCGATCTCGGGACAGAAGAAGAGACCCAGTACTTC. It codes for CASSDLGTEEETQYF.

This clone was seen only once. V usage is TRBV19 and J usage is TRBJ2-3; D remains ambiguous. V was shortened by 5 bases and J by 3 bases, with 15 bases between the two germline ends. CDR1 is LNHDA and CDR2 is SQIVND in the germline V gene (reference sequence). This CDR3 is 15 amino acids long. Here the CDR3 DNA reads TGTGCCAGTAGTCCCCGGAGCAGTCTTACAGATACGCAGTATTTT. Amino acids: CASSPRSSLTDTQYF.

V usage is TRBV6-5 and J usage is TRBJ2-3, with 8 bases aligning to TRBD1. This CDR3 has 14 residues. Germline CDR1 MNHEY, CDR2 SVGAGI. Trimming cost V 8 bases and J 3 bases; bases outside gene matches: 7. Here the CDR3 reads CASSLTGETDTQYF. DNA for the CDR3: TGTGCCAGCTCCCTGACAGGGGAAACAGATACGCAGTATTTT.

The chain recombines TRBV18 with TRBJ2-5, with TRBD1 matching 7 bases. Losses at the gene ends were 4 bases for V and 5 bases for J; bases not matched to a gene: 10. The V gene's germline CDR1 is KGHSH and CDR2 LQKENI. This CDR3 is 15 amino acids long. The CDR3 loop is CASSRSQGDGETQYF. In nucleotides, the CDR3 is TGTGCCAGCTCACGCTCCCAGGGGGACGGGGAGACCCAGTACTTC. Variable domain in full (rest from reference TRBV18 and TRBJ2-5): NAGVMQNPRHLVRRRGQEARLRCSPMKGHSHVYWYRQLPEEGLKFMVYLQKENIIDESGMPKERFSAEFPKEGPSILRIQQVVRGDSAAYFCASSRSQGDGETQYFGPGTRLLVL.

The chain recombines TRBV4-1 with TRBJ1-2; 9 nucleotides align to TRBD1. J was trimmed by 4 bases and V by 0 bases; bases with no gene match: 6. Germline CDR1 MGHRA, CDR2 YSYEKL. This CDR3 has 16 amino acids. CDR3 sequence (DNA): TGCGCCAGCAGCCAAGAACCGGGACAGGGTGTCTATGGCTACACCTTC. It yields the protein CASSQEPGQGVYGYTF.

The chain joins TRBV29-1 to TRBJ2-7; 7 positions agree with TRBD1. This CDR3 is built from 13 residues. Trimming cost V 8 bases and J 2 bases; bases outside gene matches: 9. CDR1 is SQVTM, CDR2 ANQGSEA, per germline. In nucleotides, the CDR3 is TGCAGCTTCAGGGACAGAACTACCTACGAGCAGTACTTC. Translated: CSFRDRTTYEQYF.

The chain has TRBV5-6 and TRBJ1-3; 9 bases line up with TRBD1. The germline CDR1 and CDR2 sequences are SGHDT and YYEEEE. Germline trimming cut 2 bases from V and 3 bases from J; bases unmatched to any gene: 6. CDR3 size: 16 residues. This CDR3 is CASSFVGQGSGNTIYF. CDR3 nucleotide sequence: TGTGCCAGCAGCTTCGTGGGACAGGGTAGTGGAAACACCATATATTTT.

This chain uses TRBV14 with TRBJ2-7; D possibly corresponds to TRBD1 (7 bases). The CDR3 extends over 14 amino acids. CDR1 is SGHDN, CDR2 FVKESK, per germline. Between the trimmed V and J ends, which lost 4 bases and 3 bases, there was a span of 13 bases. In DNA, the CDR3 is TGTGCCAGCAGCCGTCAGGGGGGCGGCTACGAGCAGTACTTC. Translating it yields CASSRQGGGYEQYF.